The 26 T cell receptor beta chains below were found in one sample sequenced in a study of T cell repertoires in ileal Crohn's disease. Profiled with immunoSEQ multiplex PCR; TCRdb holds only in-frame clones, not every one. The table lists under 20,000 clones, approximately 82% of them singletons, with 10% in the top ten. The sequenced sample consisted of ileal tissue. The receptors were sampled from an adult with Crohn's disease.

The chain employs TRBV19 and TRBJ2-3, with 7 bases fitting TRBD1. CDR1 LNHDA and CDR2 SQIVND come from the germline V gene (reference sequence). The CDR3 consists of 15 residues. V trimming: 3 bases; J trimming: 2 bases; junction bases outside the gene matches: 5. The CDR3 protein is CASSIRQGFTDTQYF. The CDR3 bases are TGTGCCAGTAGTATCAGACAGGGTTTCACAGATACGCAGTATTTT.

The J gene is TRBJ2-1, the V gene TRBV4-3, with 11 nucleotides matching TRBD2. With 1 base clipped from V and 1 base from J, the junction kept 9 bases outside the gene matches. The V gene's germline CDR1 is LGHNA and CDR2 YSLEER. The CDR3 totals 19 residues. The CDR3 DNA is TGCGCCAGCAGCCAAGTCGCCCTACTAGCGGGGGCATCCTACAATGAGCAGTTCTTC. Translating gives CASSQVALLAGASYNEQFF.

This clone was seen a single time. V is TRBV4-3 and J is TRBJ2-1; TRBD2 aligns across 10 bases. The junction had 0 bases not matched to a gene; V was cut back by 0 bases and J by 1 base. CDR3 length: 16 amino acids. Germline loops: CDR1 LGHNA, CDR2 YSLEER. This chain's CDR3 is CASSQEAGGSYNEQFF. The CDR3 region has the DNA TGCGCCAGCAGCCAAGAAGCGGGGGGGTCCTACAATGAGCAGTTCTTC.

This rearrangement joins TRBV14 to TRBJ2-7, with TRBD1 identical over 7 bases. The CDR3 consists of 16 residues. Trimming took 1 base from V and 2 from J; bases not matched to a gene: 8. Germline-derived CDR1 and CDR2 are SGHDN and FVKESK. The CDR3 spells CASSQGVGTDAYEQYF. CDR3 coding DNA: TGTGCCAGCAGCCAAGGAGTAGGGACAGACGCCTACGAGCAGTACTTC.

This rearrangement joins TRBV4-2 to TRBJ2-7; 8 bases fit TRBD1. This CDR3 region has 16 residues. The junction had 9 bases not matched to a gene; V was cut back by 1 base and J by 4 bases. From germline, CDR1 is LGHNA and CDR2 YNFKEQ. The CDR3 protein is CASSQGETGEMYEQYF. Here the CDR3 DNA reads TGTGCCAGCAGCCAAGGTGAGACAGGGGAGATGTACGAGCAGTACTTC.

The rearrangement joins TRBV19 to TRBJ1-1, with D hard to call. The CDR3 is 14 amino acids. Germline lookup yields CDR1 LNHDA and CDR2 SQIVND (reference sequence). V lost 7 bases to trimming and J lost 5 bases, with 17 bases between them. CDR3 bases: TGTGCCAGTAAACCCGACCGCCGAGGGACTGAAGCTTTCTTT. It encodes CASKPDRRGTEAFF. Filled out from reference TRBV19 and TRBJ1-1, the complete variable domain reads DGGITQSPKYLFRKEGQNVTLSCEQNLNHDAMYWYRQDPGQGLRLIYYSQIVNDFQKGDIAEGYSVSREKKESFPLTVTSAQKNPTAFYLCASKPDRRGTEAFFGQGTRLTVV.

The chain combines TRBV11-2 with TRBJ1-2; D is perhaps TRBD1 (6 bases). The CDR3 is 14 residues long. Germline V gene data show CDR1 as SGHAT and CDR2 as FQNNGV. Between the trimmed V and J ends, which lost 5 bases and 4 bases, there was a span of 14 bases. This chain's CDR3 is CASSPSRDTYGYTF. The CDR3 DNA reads TGTGCCAGCAGCCCAAGTAGGGACACCTATGGCTACACCTTC. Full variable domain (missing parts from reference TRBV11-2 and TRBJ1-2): EAGVAQSPRYKIIEKRQSVAFWCNPISGHATLYWYQQILGQGPKLLIQFQNNGVVDDSQLPKDRFSAERLKGVDSTLKIQPAKLEDSAVYLCASSPSRDTYGYTFGSGTRLTVV.

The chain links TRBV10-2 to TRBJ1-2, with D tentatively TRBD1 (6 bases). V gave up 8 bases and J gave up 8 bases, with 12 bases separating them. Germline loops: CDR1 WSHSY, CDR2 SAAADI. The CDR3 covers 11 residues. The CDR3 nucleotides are TGCGCCAGCCGGGAGGGGGGAGGCTACACCTTC. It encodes CASREGGGYTF.

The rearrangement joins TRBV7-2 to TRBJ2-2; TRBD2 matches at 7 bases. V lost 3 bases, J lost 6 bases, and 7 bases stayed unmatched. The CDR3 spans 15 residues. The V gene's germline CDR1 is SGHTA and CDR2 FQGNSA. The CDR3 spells CASSFVLGGPGELFF. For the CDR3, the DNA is TGTGCCAGCAGCTTCGTTCTGGGAGGGCCCGGGGAGCTGTTTTTT.

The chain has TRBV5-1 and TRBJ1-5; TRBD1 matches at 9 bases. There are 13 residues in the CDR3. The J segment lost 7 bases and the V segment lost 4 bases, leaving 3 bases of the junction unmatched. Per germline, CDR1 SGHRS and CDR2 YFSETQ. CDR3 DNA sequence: TGCGCCAGCAGCCTGGGACAGGGACAGCCCCAGCATTTT. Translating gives CASSLGQGQPQHF.

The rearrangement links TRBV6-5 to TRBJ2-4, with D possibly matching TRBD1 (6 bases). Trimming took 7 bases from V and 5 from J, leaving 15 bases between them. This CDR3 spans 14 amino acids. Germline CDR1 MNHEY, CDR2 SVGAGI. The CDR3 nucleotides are TGTGCCAGCAAGGGGGTCGGGGTTCAAAACATTCAGTACTTC. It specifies CASKGVGVQNIQYF.

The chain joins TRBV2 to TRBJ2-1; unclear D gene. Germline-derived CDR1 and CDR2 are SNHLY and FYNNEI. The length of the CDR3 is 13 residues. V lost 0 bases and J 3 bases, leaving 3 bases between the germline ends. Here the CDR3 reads CASSEASYNEQFF. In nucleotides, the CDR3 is TGTGCCAGCAGTGAAGCCAGCTACAATGAGCAGTTCTTC.

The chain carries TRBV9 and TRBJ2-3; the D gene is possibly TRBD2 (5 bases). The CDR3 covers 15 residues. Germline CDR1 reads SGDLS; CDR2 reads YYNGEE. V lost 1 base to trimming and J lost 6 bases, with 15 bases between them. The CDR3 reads CASSVFPGNGDTQYF. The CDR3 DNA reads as TGTGCCAGCAGCGTATTTCCGGGAAACGGGGATACGCAGTATTTT.

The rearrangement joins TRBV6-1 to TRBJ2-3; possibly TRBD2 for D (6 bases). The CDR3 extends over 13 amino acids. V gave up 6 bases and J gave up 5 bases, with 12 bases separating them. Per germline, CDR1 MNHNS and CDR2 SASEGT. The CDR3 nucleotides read TGTGCCAGCAGCGTCGGGACTCAAGATACGCAGTATTTT. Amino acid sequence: CASSVGTQDTQYF.

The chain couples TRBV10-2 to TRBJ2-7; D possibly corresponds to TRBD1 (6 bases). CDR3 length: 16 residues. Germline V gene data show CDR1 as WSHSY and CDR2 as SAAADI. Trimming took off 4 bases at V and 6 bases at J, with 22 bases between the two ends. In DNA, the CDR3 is TGCGCCAGCAGTGGTGGGGCCGGGACATACCCTATCGAGCAGTACTTC. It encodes CASSGGAGTYPIEQYF.

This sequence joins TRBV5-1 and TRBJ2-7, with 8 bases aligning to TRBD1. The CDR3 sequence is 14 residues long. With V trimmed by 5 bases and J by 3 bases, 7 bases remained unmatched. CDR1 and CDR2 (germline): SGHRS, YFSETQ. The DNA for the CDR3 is TGCGCCAGCAGTCAATGGACAGGGAGCTACGAGCAGTACTTC. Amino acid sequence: CASSQWTGSYEQYF.

CDR3 residues: CASSLSSGDSSYNEQFF. CDR3 sequence (DNA): TGCGCCAGCAGCTTGTCCAGCGGGGATAGCTCCTACAATGAGCAGTTCTTC. The V and J genes are TRBV5-1 and TRBJ2-1; 7 positions match TRBD2. This CDR3 contains 17 residues. J lost 0 bases, V lost 1 base, and 7 bases had no gene match. Per germline, CDR1 SGHRS and CDR2 YFSETQ.

The CDR3 sequence is CSVAPSRGRETQYF. Here the CDR3 DNA reads TGCAGCGTTGCTCCCTCGCGGGGGAGGGAGACCCAGTACTTC. This chain links TRBV29-1 with TRBJ2-5, with TRBD2 identical over 7 bases. The CDR3 runs 14 residues. The V segment lost 4 bases and the J segment 5 bases; nucleotides outside the gene matches: 10. The V gene's germline CDR1 is SQVTM and CDR2 ANQGSEA.

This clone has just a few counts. The CDR3 loop reads CASGRDWNSPLHF. In nucleotides, the CDR3 is TGTGCCAGCGGGAGGGACTGGAATTCACCCCTCCACTTT. V gene TRBV9 combines with J gene TRBJ1-6; TRBD1 is a possible D gene (5 bases). This CDR3 spans 13 amino acids. V dropped 7 bases and J dropped 7 bases, with 12 bases sitting between them. Germline-derived CDR1 and CDR2 are SGDLS and YYNGEE. Full variable domain (missing parts from reference TRBV9 and TRBJ1-6): DSGVTQTPKHLITATGQRVTLRCSPRSGDLSVYWYQQSLDQGLQFLIQYYNGEERAKGNILERFSAQQFPDLHSELNLSSLELGDSALYFCASGRDWNSPLHFGNGTRLTVT.

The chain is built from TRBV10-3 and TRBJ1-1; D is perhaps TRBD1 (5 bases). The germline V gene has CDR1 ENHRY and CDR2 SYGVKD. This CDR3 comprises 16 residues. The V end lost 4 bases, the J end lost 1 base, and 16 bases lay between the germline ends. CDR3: CAISGGFRGGNTEAFF. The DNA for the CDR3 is TGTGCCATCAGTGGAGGTTTTCGGGGGGGGAACACTGAAGCTTTCTTT.

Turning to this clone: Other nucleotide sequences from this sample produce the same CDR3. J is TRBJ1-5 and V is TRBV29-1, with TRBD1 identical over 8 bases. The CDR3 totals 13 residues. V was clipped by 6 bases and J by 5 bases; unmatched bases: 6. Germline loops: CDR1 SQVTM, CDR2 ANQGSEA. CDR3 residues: CSVRTGRDQPQHF. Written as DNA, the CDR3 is TGCAGCGTCAGGACAGGGCGTGATCAGCCCCAGCATTTT.

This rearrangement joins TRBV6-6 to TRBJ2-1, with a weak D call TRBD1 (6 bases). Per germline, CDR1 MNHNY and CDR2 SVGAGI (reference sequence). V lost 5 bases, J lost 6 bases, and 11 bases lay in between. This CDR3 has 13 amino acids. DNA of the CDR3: TGTGCCAGCAGTCCCGGACAGTCCAATGAGCAGTTCTTC. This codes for CASSPGQSNEQFF.

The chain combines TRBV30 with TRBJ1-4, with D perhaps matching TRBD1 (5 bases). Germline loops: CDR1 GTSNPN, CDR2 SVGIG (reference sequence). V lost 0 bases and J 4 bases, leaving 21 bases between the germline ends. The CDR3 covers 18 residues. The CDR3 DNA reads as TGTGCCTGGAGTGTCCCACTGCGGGAGAGGGGTTTTAATGAAAAACTGTTTTTT. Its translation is CAWSVPLRERGFNEKLFF.

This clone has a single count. The CDR3 bases are TGTGCCAGCAGCTTAGTCCCCAACAGGGTTGATACTGAAGCTTTCTTT. Translation gives CASSLVPNRVDTEAFF. The V and J genes are TRBV7-8 and TRBJ1-1, with D maybe TRBD1 (6 bases). Deletions cut 1 base from V and 5 bases from J, with 17 bases between. Germline CDR1 reads SGHVS; CDR2 reads FQNEAQ. The CDR3 covers 16 residues.

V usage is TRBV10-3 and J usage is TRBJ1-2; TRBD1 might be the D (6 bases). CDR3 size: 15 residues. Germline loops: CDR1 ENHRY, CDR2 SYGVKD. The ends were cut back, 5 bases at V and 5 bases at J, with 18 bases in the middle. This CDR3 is CAISNPTGSGYGYTF. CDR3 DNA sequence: TGTGCCATCAGTAACCCGACAGGCTCAGGGTATGGCTACACCTTC.

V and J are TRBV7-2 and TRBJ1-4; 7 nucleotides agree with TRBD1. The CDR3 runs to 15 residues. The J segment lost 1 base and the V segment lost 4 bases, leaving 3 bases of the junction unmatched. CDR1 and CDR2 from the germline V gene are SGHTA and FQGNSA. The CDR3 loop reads CASSSTGVTNEKLFF. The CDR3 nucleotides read TGTGCCAGCAGCTCCACAGGGGTAACTAATGAAAAACTGTTTTTT.